This T cell receptor beta chain comes out of a study of T-cell reconstitution after alpha-beta-depleted transplantation in children. Study-wide points: A year post-transplant, T-cell counts and diversity derived mostly from newly produced T cells. High day-60 TCRbeta diversity in some patients came from surviving recipient T cells and thymic progenitors. By about two months after transplant, alpha-beta T cells reportedly arose from several hundred graft clones that had expanded.

This CDR3 is 13 amino acids long. Germline V gene sequence: CDR1 LGHNA, CDR2 YNFKEQ. During its preparation, the TCRbeta library received unique molecular identifiers. Each CDR3 protein is one row after TCRdb ran MiXCR on the PCR reads. The data contain tens of thousands of distinct CDR3 sequences, roughly 5% of them singletons. Comments on this clonotype: Its antigen is unknown. One end of the junction varies from germline; a read error may be responsible.

The sequencing used PBMCs, mostly from graft donor cells, collected 180 days after TCRalphabeta/CD19-depleted stem cell transplant. The receptor comes from a boy less than two years old who had a stem cell transplant for acute myeloid leukemia, so the T cells may come from the graft donor. The rearrangement links TRBV4-2 to TRBJ1-1, with unresolved D. DNA for the CDR3: TGTGCCATCGGCCCTGGGATGAACTCTGAAGCTTTCTTT. It codes for CAIGPGMNSEAFF.